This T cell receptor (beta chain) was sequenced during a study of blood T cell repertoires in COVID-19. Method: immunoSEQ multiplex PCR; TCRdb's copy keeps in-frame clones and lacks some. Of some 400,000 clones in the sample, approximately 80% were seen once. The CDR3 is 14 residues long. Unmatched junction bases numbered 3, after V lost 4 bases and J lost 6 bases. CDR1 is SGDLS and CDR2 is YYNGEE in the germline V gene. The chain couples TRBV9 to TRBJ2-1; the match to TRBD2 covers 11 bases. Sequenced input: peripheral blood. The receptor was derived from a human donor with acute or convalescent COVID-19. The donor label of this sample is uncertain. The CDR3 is CASSMGLAANEQFF. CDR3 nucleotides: TGTGCCAGCAGCATGGGACTAGCGGCCAATGAGCAGTTCTTC.